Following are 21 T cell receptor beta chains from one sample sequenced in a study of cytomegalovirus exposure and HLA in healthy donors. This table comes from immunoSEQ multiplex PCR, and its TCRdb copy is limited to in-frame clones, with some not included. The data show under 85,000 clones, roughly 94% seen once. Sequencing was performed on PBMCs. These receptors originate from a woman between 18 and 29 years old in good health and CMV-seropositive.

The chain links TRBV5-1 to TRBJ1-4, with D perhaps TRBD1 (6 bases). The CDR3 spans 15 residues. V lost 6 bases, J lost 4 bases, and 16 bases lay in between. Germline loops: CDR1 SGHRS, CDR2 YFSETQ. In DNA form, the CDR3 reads TGCGCCAGCAACCGGGGGGGGCTCGATAATGAAAAACTGTTTTTT. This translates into CASNRGGLDNEKLFF.

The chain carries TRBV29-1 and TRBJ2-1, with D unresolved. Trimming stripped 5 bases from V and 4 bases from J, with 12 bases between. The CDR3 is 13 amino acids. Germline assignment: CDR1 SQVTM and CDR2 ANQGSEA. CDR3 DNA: TGCAGCGTTCAAACAGATATTTACAATGAGCAGTTCTTC. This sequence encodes CSVQTDIYNEQFF.

In DNA form, the CDR3 reads TGTGCCATCAGTGAGTCCCCAACAGGGGTTTACTATGGCTACACCTTC. Its protein is CAISESPTGVYYGYTF. This sequence joins TRBV10-3 and TRBJ1-2; 7 nucleotides agree with TRBD1. With 0 bases clipped from V and 3 bases from J, the junction kept 7 bases outside the gene matches. CDR1 and CDR2 from the germline V gene are ENHRY and SYGVKD. The CDR3 contains 16 residues.

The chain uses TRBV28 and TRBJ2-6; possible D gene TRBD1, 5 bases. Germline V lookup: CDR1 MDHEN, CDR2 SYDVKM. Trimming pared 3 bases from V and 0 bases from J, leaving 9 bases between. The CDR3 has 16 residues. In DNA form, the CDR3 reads TGTGCCAGCAGTTTCTGGGGCGGCTCTGGGGCCAACGTCCTGACTTTC. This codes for CASSFWGGSGANVLTF.

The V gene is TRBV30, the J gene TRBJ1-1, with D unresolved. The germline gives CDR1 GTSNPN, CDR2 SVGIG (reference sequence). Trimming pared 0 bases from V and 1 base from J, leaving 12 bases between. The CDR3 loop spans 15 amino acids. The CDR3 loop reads CAWSVLPTGNTEAFF. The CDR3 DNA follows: TGTGCCTGGAGTGTACTACCAACGGGGAACACTGAAGCTTTCTTT.

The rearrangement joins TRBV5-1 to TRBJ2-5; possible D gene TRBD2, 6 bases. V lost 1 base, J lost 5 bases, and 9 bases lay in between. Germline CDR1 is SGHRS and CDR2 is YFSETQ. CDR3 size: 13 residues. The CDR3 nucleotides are TGCGCCAGCAGCTTGTCGGGAGTCGAGACCCAGTACTTC. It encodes CASSLSGVETQYF.

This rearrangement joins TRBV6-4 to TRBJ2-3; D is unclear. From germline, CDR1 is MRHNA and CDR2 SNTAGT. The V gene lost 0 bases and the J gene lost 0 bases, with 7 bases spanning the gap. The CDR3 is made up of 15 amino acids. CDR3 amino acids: CASSDSLASTDTQYF. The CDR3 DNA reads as TGTGCCAGCAGTGACTCCTTGGCTAGCACAGATACGCAGTATTTT.

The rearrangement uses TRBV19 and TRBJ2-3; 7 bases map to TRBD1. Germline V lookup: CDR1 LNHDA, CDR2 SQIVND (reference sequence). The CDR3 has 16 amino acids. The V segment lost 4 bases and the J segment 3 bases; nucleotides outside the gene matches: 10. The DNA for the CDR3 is TGTGCCAGTAGTAAAAACAGGGGCGAGGGGACAGATACGCAGTATTTT. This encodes CASSKNRGEGTDTQYF.

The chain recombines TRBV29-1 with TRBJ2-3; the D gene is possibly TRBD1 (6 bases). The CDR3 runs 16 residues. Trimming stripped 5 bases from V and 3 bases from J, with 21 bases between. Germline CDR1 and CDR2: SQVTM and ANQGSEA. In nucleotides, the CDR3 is TGCAGCGTTCCTGTGGGGGCCTCCGTCCGGACAGATACGCAGTATTTT. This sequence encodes CSVPVGASVRTDTQYF.

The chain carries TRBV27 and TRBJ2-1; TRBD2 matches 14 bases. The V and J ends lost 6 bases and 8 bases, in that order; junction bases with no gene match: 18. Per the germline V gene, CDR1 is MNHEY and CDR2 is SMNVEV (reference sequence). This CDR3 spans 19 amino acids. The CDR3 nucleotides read TGTGCCAGCAGATGGAATCCAGGGGAGACTAGCGGGGGGGTCTATGAGCAGTTCTTC. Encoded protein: CASRWNPGETSGGVYEQFF.

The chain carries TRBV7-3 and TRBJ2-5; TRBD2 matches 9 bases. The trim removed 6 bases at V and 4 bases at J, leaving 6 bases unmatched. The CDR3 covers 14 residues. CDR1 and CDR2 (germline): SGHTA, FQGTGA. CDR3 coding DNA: TGTGCCAGCAGATTAGCGGGAGCCCCAGAGACCCAGTACTTC. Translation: CASRLAGAPETQYF.

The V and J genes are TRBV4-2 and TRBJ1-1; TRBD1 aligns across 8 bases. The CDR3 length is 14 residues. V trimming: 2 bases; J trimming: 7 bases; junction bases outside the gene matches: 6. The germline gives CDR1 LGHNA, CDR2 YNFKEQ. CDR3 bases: TGTGCCAGCAGCCAACCAGGGGGCTACGTTGAAGCTTTCTTT. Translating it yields CASSQPGGYVEAFF.

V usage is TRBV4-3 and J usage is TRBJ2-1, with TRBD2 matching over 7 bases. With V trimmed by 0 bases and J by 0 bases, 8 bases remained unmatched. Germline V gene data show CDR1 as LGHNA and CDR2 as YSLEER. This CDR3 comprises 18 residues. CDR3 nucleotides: TGCGCCAGCAGCCAAGAAGTCGCGGGGGTAAGCTCCTACAATGAGCAGTTCTTC. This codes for CASSQEVAGVSSYNEQFF.

CDR3 sequence (DNA): TGTGCCAGCAGCCTCCCCGGACGGACAAATGAGCAGTTCTTC. It specifies CASSLPGRTNEQFF. The chain employs TRBV7-2 and TRBJ2-1; a weak D match, TRBD1 (5 bases). The V gene lost 5 bases and the J gene lost 7 bases, with 15 bases spanning the gap. This CDR3 has 14 amino acids. Germline V gene lookup returns CDR1 SGHTA and CDR2 FQGNSA. The variable domain in full, completed from reference TRBV7-2 and TRBJ2-1, reads GAGVSQSPSNKVTEKGKDVELRCDPISGHTALYWYRQSLGQGLEFLIYFQGNSAPDKSGLPSDRFSAERTGGSVSTLTIQRTQQEDSAVYLCASSLPGRTNEQFFGPGTRLTVL.

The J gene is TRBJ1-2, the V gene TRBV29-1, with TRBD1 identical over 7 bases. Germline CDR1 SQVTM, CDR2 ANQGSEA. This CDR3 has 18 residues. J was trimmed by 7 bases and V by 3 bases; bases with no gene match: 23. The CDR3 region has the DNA TGCAGCGTTGACCGGGAGGGCGACAGGGTGGTTAAGGGGCCTGGCTACACCTTC. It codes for CSVDREGDRVVKGPGYTF.

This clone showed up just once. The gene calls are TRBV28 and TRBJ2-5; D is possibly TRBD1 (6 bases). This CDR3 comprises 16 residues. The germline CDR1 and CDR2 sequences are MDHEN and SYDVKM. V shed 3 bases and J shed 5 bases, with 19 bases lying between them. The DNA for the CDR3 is TGTGCCAGCAGTTTTAGCCCGGGACAAAAGGGGGAGACCCAGTACTTC. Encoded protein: CASSFSPGQKGETQYF.

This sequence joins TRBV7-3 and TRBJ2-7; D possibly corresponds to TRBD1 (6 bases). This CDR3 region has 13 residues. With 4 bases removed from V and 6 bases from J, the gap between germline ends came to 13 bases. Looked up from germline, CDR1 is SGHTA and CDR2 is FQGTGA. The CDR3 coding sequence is TGTGCCAGCAGCTCAGCCGCAGGGGCCGAGCAGTACTTC. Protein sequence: CASSSAAGAEQYF.

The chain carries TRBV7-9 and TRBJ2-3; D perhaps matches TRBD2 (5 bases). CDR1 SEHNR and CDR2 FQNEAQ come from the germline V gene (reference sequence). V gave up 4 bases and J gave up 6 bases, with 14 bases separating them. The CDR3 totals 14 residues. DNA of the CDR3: TGTGCCAGCAGCTACGGGGATCCCTGGGATACGCAGTATTTT. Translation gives CASSYGDPWDTQYF.

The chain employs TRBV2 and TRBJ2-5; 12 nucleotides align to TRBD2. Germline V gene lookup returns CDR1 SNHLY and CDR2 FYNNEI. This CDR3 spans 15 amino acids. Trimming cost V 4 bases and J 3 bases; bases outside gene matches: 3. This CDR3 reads CASSVTSGREETQYF. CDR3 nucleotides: TGTGCCAGCAGTGTGACTAGCGGGAGAGAAGAGACCCAGTACTTC.

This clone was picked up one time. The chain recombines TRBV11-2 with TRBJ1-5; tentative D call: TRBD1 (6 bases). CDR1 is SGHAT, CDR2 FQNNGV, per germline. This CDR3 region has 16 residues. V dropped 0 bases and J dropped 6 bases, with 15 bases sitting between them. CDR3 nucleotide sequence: TGTGCCAGCAGCTTAGATGGTCAGGGGAGACTTCAGCCCCAGCATTTT. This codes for CASSLDGQGRLQPQHF.

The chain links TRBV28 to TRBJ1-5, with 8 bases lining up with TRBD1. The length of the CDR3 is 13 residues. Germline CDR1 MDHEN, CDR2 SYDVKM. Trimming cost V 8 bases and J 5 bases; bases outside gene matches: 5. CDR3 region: CASRQGADQPQHF. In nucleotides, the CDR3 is TGTGCCAGCCGGCAGGGGGCCGATCAGCCCCAGCATTTT.